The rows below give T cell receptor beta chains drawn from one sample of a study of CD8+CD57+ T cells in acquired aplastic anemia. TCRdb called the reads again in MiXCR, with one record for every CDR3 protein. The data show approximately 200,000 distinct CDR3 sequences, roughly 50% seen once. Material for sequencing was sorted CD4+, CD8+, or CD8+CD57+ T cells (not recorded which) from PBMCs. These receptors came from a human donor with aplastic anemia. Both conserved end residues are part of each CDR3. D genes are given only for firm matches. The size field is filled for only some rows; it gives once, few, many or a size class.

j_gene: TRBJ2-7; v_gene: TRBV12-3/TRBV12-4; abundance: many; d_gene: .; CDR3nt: TGTGCCAGCAGTCCCGGTGGGACGTACCCCTACGAGCAGTACTTC; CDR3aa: CASSPGGTYPYEQYF
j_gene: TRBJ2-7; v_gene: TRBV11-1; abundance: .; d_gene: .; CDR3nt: TGTGCCAGCAGTCGTCGCGGGGAGTTGGGTTACGAGCAGTACTTC; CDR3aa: CASSRRGELGYEQYF
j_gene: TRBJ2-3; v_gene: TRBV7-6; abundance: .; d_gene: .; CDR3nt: TGTGCCAGCAGCTTAGCGCGCCTTAGCACAGATACGCAGTATTTT; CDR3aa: CASSLARLSTDTQYF
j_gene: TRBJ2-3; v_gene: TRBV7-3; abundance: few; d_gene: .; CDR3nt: TGTGCCAGCAGGGGGGACGGATACACAGATACGCAGTATTTT; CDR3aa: CASRGDGYTDTQYF
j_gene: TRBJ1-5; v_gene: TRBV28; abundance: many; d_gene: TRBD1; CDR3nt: TGTGCCAGCAGTACAGGGGACAATAACAATCAGCCCCAGCATTTT; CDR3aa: CASSTGDNNNQPQHF
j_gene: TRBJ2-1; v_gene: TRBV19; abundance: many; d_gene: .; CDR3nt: TGTGCCAGTAGTATCCCCCCCTACAATGAGCAGTTCTTC; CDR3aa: CASSIPPYNEQFF
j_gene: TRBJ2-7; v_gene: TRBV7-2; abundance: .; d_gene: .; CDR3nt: TGTGCCAGCAGCCAAGATAATATGGTGCCCGGACAGACTATAGGCGAGCAGTACTTC; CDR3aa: CASSQDNMVPGQTIGEQYF
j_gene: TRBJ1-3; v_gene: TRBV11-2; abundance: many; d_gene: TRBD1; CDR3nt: TGTGCCAGCAGAAGAACAGGGGATTCTGGAAACACCATATATTTT; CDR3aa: CASRRTGDSGNTIYF
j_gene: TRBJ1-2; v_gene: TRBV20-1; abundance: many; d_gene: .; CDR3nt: TGCAGTGCTACGTCTGGGAGGGTAGGCTATGGCTACACCTTC; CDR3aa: CSATSGRVGYGYTF
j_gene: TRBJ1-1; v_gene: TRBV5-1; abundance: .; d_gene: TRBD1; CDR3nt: TGCGCCAGCAAAATTTCGTATCTACGGGACAGGGGGACTTTCTTT; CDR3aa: CASKISYLRDRGTFF
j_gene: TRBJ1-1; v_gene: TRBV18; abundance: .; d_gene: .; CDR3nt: TGTGCCAGCTCACCACCCTTCGGGGGGAACACTGAAGCTTTCTTT; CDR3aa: CASSPPFGGNTEAFF
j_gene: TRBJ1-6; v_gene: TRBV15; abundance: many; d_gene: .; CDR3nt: TGTGCCACCAGCAGAGGGCAGGGGAACCCACCCCTCCACTTT; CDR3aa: CATSRGQGNPPLHF
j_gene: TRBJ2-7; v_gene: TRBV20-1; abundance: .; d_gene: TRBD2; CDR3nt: TGCAGTGCTAGAGAGACTAGCGGGGATGGCTACGAGCAGTACTTC; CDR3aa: CSARETSGDGYEQYF
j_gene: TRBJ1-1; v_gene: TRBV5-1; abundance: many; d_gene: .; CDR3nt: TGCGCCAGCAGCCCGGGGTTGAACACTGAAGCTTTCTTT; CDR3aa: CASSPGLNTEAFF
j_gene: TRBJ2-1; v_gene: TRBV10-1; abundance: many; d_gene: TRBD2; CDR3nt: TGCGCCAGCAGCGGAGCGGGGGCAAAGCAGTTCTTC; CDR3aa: CASSGAGAKQFF
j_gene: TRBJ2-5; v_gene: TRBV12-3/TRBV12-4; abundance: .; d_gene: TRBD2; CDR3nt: TGTGCCAGCAGCCAAAGAGCGGGGGCTGGGGGTGAGACCCAGTACTTC; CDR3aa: CASSQRAGAGGETQYF
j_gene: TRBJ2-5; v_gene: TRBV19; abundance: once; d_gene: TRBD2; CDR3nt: TGTGCCAGTAGCCACGAAGGACTAGCGTCAGAGACCCAGTACTTC; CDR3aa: CASSHEGLASETQYF
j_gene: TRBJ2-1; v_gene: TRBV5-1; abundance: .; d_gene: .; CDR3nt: TGCGCCAGCAGCTTGGACGGGGCAGGCCCTTACAATGAGCAGTTCTTC; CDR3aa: CASSLDGAGPYNEQFF
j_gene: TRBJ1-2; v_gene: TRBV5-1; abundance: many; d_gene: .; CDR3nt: TGCGCCAGCAGCTTGACGACGGCCATCCTCAACTATGGCTACACCTTC; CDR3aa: CASSLTTAILNYGYTF
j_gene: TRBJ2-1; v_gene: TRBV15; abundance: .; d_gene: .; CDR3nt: TGTGCCACCAGCAGAGATCTGGGGGGTGAGCAGTTCTTC; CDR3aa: CATSRDLGGEQFF
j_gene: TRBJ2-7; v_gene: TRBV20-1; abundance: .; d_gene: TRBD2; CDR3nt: TGCAGTGCTAGGGAACTAGCGAGGTACGAGCAGTACTTC; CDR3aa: CSARELARYEQYF
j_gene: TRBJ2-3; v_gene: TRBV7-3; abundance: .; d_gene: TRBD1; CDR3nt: TGTGCCAGCAGCATACAGGGGGCGGGGACAGATACGCAGTATTTT; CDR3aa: CASSIQGAGTDTQYF
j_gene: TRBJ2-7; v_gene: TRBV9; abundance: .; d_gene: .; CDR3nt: TGTGCCAGTACCGTCTCCCCAAACACCTACGAGCAGTACTTC; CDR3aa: CASTVSPNTYEQYF
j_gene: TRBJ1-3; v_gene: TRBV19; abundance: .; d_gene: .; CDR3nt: TGTGCCAGTAGTATGGGACGGTACTCTGGAAACACCATATATTTT; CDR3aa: CASSMGRYSGNTIYF
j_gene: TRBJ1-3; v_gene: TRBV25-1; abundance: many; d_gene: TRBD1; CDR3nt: TGTGCCAGCAGTCAACAGGGGGCAGCAGGAAACACCATATATTTT; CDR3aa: CASSQQGAAGNTIYF
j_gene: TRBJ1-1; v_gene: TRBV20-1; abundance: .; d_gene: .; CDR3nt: TGCAGTGCTAGAGATCGCGGTGAAGCTTTCTTT; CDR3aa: CSARDRGEAFF
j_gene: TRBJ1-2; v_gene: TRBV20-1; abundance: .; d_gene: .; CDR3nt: TGCAGTGCTAGAGTCCTCTGGTCAGATGGCTACACCTTC; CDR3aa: CSARVLWSDGYTF
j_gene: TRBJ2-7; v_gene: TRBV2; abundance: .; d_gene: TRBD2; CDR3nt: TGTGCCAGCAGCCTTCTCGGGGGGGCCCTCTCCGAGCAGTACTTC; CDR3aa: CASSLLGGALSEQYF
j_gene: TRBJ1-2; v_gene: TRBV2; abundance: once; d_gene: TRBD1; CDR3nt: TGTGCCAGCAGTGGGACAGGGTCGAGACAAAACTATGGCTACACCTTC; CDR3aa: CASSGTGSRQNYGYTF
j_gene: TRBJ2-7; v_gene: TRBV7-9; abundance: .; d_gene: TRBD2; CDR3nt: TGTGCCAGCAGCTTTGGGGGGGGGGACCACGAGCAGTACTTC; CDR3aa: CASSFGGGDHEQYF
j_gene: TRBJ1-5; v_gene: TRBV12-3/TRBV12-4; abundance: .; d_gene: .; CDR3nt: TGTGCCAGCACAATGAGTGTGGGGCTTGATAGCGATCAGCCCCAGCATTTT; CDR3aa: CASTMSVGLDSDQPQHF
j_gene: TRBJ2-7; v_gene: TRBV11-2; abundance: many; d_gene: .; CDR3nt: TGTGCCAGCAGCAAACCGGGAGACCAGCAGTACTTC; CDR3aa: CASSKPGDQQYF
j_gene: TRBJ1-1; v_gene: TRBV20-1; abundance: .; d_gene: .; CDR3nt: TGCAGTGCTAGGATCGGGGACACTGAAGCTTTCTTT; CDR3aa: CSARIGDTEAFF
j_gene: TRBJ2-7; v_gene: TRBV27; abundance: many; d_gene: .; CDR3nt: TGTGCCAGCAGACCACACACAGGGTTGAACTACGAGCAGTACTTC; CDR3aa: CASRPHTGLNYEQYF
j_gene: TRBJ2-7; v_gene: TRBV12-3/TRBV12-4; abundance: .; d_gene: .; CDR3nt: TGTGCCAGCAGTCCTACCTTGGGACAGCAGTACTTC; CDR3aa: CASSPTLGQQYF
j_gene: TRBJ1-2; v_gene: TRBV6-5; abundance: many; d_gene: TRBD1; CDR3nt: TGTGCCAGCAGTTACAGGGGGCAGCGCTATGGCTACACCTTC; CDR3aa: CASSYRGQRYGYTF
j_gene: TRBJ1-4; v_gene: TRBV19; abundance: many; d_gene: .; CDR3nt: TGTGCCAGTAGTATAGTCCACAATCAACTTGGAAAACTGTTTTTT; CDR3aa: CASSIVHNQLGKLFF
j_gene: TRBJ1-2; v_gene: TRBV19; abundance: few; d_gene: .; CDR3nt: TGTGCCAGTAGTATAGCGGGACACTATGGCTACACCTTC; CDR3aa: CASSIAGHYGYTF
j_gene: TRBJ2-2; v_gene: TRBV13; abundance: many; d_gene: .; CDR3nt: TGTGCCAGCCGCAAGACCACCGGGGAGCTGTTTTTT; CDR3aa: CASRKTTGELFF
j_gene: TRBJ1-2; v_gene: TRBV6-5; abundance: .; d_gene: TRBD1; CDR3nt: TGTGCCAGCAGGGCAGGGGGCTTCTACGGCTACACCTTC; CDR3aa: CASRAGGFYGYTF
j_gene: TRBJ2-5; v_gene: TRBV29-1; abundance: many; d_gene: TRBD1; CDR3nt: TGCAGCGTTGACCGACAGGGGACGGAGACCCAGTACTTC; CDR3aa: CSVDRQGTETQYF
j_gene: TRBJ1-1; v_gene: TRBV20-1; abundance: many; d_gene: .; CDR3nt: TGCAGTGCTAGAGATCGGCCGGAAATGTTCACTGAAGCTTTCTTT; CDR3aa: CSARDRPEMFTEAFF
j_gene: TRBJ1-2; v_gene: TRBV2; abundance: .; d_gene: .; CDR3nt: TGTGCCAGCACCAGGGAGGGCTACACCTTC; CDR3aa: CASTREGYTF
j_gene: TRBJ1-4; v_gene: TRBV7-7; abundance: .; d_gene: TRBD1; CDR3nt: TGTGCCAGCAGGATGGAAGTATCGGACAGGGGGCTTCCGAATGAAAAACTGTTTTTT; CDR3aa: CASRMEVSDRGLPNEKLFF
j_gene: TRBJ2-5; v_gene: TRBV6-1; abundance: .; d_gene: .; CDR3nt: TGTGCCAGCAGTGTCGCGCCGGGAGTCCAAGAGACCCAGTACTTC; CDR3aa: CASSVAPGVQETQYF
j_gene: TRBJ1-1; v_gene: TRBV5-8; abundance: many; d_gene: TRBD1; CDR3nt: TGTGCCAGCAGCTCAGGGGGGGGGATGAACACTGAAGCTTTCTTT; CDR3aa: CASSSGGGMNTEAFF
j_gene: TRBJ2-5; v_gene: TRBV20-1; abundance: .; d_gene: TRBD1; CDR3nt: TGCAGTGCTAGGGGTGGGGACAGACAAGAGACCCAGTACTTC; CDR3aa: CSARGGDRQETQYF
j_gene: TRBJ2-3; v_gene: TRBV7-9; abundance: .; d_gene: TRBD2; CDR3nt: TGTGCCAGCAGCTTTTCGACTAGCGCTTATACGCAGTATTTT; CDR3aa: CASSFSTSAYTQYF
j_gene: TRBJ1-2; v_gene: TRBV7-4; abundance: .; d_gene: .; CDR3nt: TGTGCCAGCAGAGAGGGGGGCTTTGGCTACACCTTC; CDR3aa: CASREGGFGYTF
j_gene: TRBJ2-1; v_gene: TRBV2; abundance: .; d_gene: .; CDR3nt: TGTGCCAGCATGTCCAGGGGAAGCGTCAATGAGCAGTTCTTC; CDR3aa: CASMSRGSVNEQFF
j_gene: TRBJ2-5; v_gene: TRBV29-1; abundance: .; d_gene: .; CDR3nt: TGCAGCGTTGGAGCGGCAGGGCAAGAGACCCAGTACTTC; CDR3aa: CSVGAAGQETQYF
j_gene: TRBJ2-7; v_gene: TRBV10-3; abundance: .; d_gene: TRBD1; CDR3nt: TGTGCCATCAGTGCGTCACAGGGGCAGGCCTACGAGCAGTACTTC; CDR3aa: CAISASQGQAYEQYF
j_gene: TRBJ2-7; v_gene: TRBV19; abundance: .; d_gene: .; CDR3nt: TGTGCCAGTAGTATTGCCTGGGGCTCCTACGAGCAGTACTTC; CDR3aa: CASSIAWGSYEQYF
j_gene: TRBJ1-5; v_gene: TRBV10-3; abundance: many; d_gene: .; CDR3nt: TGTGCCATCAGTAGGGACAGCAATCAGCCCCAGCATTTT; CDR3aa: CAISRDSNQPQHF
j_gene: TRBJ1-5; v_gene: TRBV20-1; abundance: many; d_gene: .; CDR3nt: TGCAGTGCTAGACCGGACAGACGGAATCAGCCCCAGCATTTT; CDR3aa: CSARPDRRNQPQHF
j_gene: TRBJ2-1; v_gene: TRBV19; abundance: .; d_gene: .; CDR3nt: TGTGCCACTCAGCGACAGGCGACTTACAATGAGCAGTTCTTC; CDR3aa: CATQRQATYNEQFF
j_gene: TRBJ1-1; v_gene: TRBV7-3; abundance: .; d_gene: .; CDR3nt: TGTGCCCTTGAGGGAGGGACTGAAGCTTTCTTT; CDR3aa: CALEGGTEAFF
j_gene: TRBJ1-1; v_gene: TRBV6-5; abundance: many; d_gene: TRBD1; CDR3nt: TGTGCCAGCAGCACCCCGACAGGGGACACTGAAGCTTTCTTT; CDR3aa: CASSTPTGDTEAFF
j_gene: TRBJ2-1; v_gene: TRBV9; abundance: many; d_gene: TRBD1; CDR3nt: TGTGCCAGCAGCGTAGGGACAGGGGCCCTCAATGAGCAGTTCTTC; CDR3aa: CASSVGTGALNEQFF